Listed below are T cell receptor beta chains from one sample, sequenced in a study of cytomegalovirus exposure and HLA in healthy donors. Clones were sequenced by immunoSEQ multiplex PCR, and TCRdb holds only the in-frame ones, with some missing. Of about 120,000 clones listed, approximately 80% were seen once; the top ten hold around 4.3%. Sequencing was carried out using PBMCs. The receptors here all came from a man aged 30-40 years in good health and CMV-seropositive. Each CDR3 is given with its conserved first and last residue. The D gene is left open where the match is weak.

d_call	j_call	v_call	cdr3_aa
TRBD1	TRBJ1-3	TRBV7-9	CASSSTGTSGNTIYF
NA	TRBJ2-5	TRBV25-1	CASSLSSETQYF
NA	TRBJ2-5	TRBV7-6	CASSSLAYREGRETQYF
NA	TRBJ1-4	TRBV9	CASSVEGGFSGEKLFF
TRBD1	TRBJ2-7	TRBV6-6	CASSYYSTGGGYEQYF
TRBD1	TRBJ2-1	TRBV7-3	CASSLGQGTPSYNEQFF
TRBD1	TRBJ1-2	TRBV13	CASSPGDRAGGYTF
TRBD1	TRBJ2-7	TRBV12-5	CASGITGGLSYEQYF
NA	TRBJ2-1	TRBV5-1	CASSPWDRGNGEQFF
NA	TRBJ1-1	TRBV4-2	CASSQVIGGVSEAFF
TRBD2	TRBJ2-7	TRBV4-3	CASSQELAGYPYEQYF
TRBD2	TRBJ2-7	TRBV4-1	CASSQDILAGDPRDEQYF
TRBD2	TRBJ2-7	TRBV7-2	CASSISGATYEQYF
NA	TRBJ1-4	TRBV5-4	CASSVDSLNEKLFF
TRBD1	TRBJ2-5	TRBV10-3	CAIAGTGLQETQYF
NA	TRBJ1-2	TRBV14	CASSPGGGANYGYTF
NA	TRBJ1-3	TRBV6-6	CASSQISGSGNTIYF
NA	TRBJ2-2	TRBV6-4	CASSGTNTGELFF
NA	TRBJ1-6	TRBV9	CASSVGRQGDSPLHF
TRBD2	TRBJ2-7	TRBV11-2	CASSPVPSGGSEEQYF
TRBD1	TRBJ1-2	TRBV19	CASSSSGTDPRLYTF
NA	TRBJ2-6	TRBV29-1	CSVDGGSGANVLTF
TRBD1	TRBJ2-7	TRBV7-9	CASSYPTGGSYEQYF
NA	TRBJ2-3	TRBV4-1	CASSQGRDFTDTQYF
TRBD1	TRBJ2-7	TRBV19	CASRSPGQSPYEQYF
NA	TRBJ1-6	TRBV7-9	CASSLGQSYNSPLHF
NA	TRBJ1-5	TRBV7-2	CASSNRVGSNQPQHF
NA	TRBJ2-7	TRBV15	CATSRNQGNYEQYF
TRBD2	TRBJ2-3	TRBV5-1	CASKVAGGTDTQYF
TRBD1	TRBJ1-2	TRBV27	CASSPSRQGWAHGYTF
NA	TRBJ1-3	TRBV19	CASRWAGHESGNTIYF
NA	TRBJ2-5	TRBV7-6	CASSLDRGETQYF
TRBD1	TRBJ1-4	TRBV20-1	CSVQGVEKLFF
NA	TRBJ2-1	TRBV5-6	CASSLDILYLNEQFF
NA	TRBJ2-5	TRBV5-1	CASKRAGVERETQYF
NA	TRBJ1-1	TRBV27	CASSLARGNLYTEAFF
TRBD2	TRBJ2-1	TRBV6-4	CASSWTSDNEQFF
TRBD1	TRBJ2-1	TRBV11-1	CASSSHRGQSKFF
TRBD1	TRBJ2-1	TRBV7-2	CASSLDRGIYNEQFF
TRBD2	TRBJ2-7	TRBV4-2	CASSQAGGRAYEQYF
NA	TRBJ2-7	TRBV11-1	CASSFGAAYEQYF
TRBD1	TRBJ2-3	TRBV28	CASSLFRGQGATDTQYF
NA	TRBJ2-1	TRBV4-2	CASSQGGGTDNEQFF
NA	TRBJ1-2	TRBV19	CASSMAANYGYTF
NA	TRBJ1-3	TRBV6-5	CASSPLVRSGNTIYF
TRBD1	TRBJ1-1	TRBV5-5	CASRTSLRQGHAAFF
NA	TRBJ1-2	TRBV29-1	CSVSGTHGYTF
TRBD2	TRBJ2-5	TRBV28	CASSPGGAGQETQYF
NA	TRBJ2-2	TRBV11-2	CASSLVRVITGELFF
TRBD2	TRBJ2-3	TRBV5-1	CASSSTSGASTDTQYF
NA	TRBJ2-4	TRBV11-3	CASSPFQGAKNIQYF
NA	TRBJ2-7	TRBV30	CAWTGDRSYEQYF
NA	TRBJ2-7	TRBV28	CASSPPGSSSYEQYF
NA	TRBJ2-6	TRBV19	CASITSGANGLTF